The 3 T cell receptor beta chains below were found in one sample sequenced in a study of OX40 agonist ivuxolimab in advanced cancers. Generated by immunoSEQ multiplex PCR, the TCRdb table keeps only in-frame clones and is missing some. Here the sample spans under 60,000 clones, 80% to 90% being singletons. Sequenced material: CD4+ or CD8+ T cells sorted from blood, taken in a trial of the OX40 agonist ivuxolimab. Source of these receptors: an adult with an advanced solid tumor such as melanoma, head and neck, liver or kidney cancer.

The rearrangement uses TRBV10-3 and TRBJ2-3; no clear D gene. Germline lookup yields CDR1 ENHRY and CDR2 SYGVKD. The V end was cut by 0 bases, the J end by 0 bases, with 7 bases between. This CDR3 region has 15 residues. The CDR3 DNA reads as TGTGCCATCAGTGAGTCGACGCTAAGCACAGATACGCAGTATTTT. This encodes CAISESTLSTDTQYF.

The chain uses TRBV5-4 and TRBJ2-7; D is uncertain. The V gene lost 3 bases and the J gene lost 4 bases, with 5 bases spanning the gap. The CDR3 length is 11 residues. Germline values: CDR1 SGHNT, CDR2 YYREEE (reference sequence). CDR3 nucleotides: TGTGCCAGCAGCTCGTTATACGAGCAGTACTTC. Its protein is CASSSLYEQYF.

The J gene is TRBJ2-7, the V gene TRBV19; 9 bases align to TRBD2. V was clipped by 3 bases and J by 2 bases; unmatched bases: 8. Germline CDR1 LNHDA, CDR2 SQIVND (reference sequence). The CDR3 length is 16 residues. CDR3 nucleotides: TGTGCCAGTAGTATTCAAGGACTAGCGACACCCTACGAGCAGTACTTC. The encoded protein is CASSIQGLATPYEQYF.